These 24 T cell receptor beta chains were all obtained from the same sample, sequenced in a study of T-cell memory formation after mild COVID-19. TCRdb itself ran the 5' RACE reads through MiXCR, one entry per CDR3 protein. The sample shows 350,000 to 500,000 distinct CDR3 sequences, more than 15% of them seen only once. Specimen: PBMCs or a T cell subset sorted from them (not recorded which). These receptors were collected from a man between 18 and 35 years old who had mild COVID-19 (a few samples of this study predate the infection). Cell type and time point are not known.

This clonotype was recorded many times. The chain has TRBV7-2 and TRBJ1-4; 10 nucleotides align to TRBD1. Germline V gives CDR1 SGHTA, CDR2 FQGNSA. The V gene end was trimmed by 3 bases and the J gene end by 4 bases; junction bases not matched to a gene: 2. The CDR3 loop spans 15 amino acids. The chain's CDR3 is CASSLRDRGNEKLFF. The CDR3 DNA reads TGTGCCAGCAGCTTGCGGGACAGGGGTAATGAAAAACTGTTTTTT.

The chain employs TRBV7-2 and TRBJ2-3, with TRBD2 matching 12 bases. Germline V lookup: CDR1 SGHTA, CDR2 FQGNSA. J was trimmed by 7 bases and V by 4 bases; bases with no gene match: 9. The CDR3 is 16 residues long. CDR3 sequence reads: CASSSLAGGDWNTQYF. The CDR3 nucleotides are TGTGCCAGCAGCTCTCTAGCGGGGGGGGATTGGAATACGCAGTATTTT.

This clonotype was observed a handful of times. CDR3 in amino acids: CARQGIGDTQYF. CDR3 coding DNA: TGCGCCAGACAGGGTATCGGAGATACGCAGTATTTT. The V gene is TRBV4-3, the J gene TRBJ2-3; tentatively, D is TRBD1 (6 bases). This CDR3 has 12 amino acids. Germline assignment: CDR1 LGHNA and CDR2 YSLEER. Trimming pared 9 bases from V and 5 bases from J, leaving 12 bases between.

This clonotype was counted between two and nine times. The chain carries TRBV7-3 and TRBJ2-2; the match to TRBD2 covers 7 bases. Per the germline V gene, CDR1 is SGHTA and CDR2 is FQGTGA. The length of the CDR3 is 15 residues. V shed 5 bases, J shed 8 bases, and the junction held 11 bases outside the gene matches. The DNA of the CDR3 is TGTGCCAGCAGCCTGGGACCCCTGGGACTAGGGGAGCTGTTTTTT. This translates into CASSLGPLGLGELFF.

This rearrangement joins TRBV7-9 to TRBJ2-7, with D unclear. The CDR3 is made up of 13 amino acids. Germline V CDR1 and CDR2: SEHNR, FQNEAQ (reference sequence). The germline V and J ends were trimmed by 1 base and 5 bases, with 9 bases remaining between them. CDR3 protein: CASSLGVQDEQYF. The CDR3 nucleotides are TGTGCCAGCAGCTTAGGGGTTCAGGACGAGCAGTACTTC.

This clonotype was observed a few times. V and J are TRBV7-9 and TRBJ1-6, with 7 nucleotides matching TRBD1. The trim removed 2 bases at V and 7 bases at J, leaving 8 bases unmatched. This CDR3 spans 16 amino acids. Germline CDR1 and CDR2: SEHNR and FQNEAQ (reference sequence). As DNA, the CDR3 is TGTGCCAGCAGCTTACTTGCGCCAGGGGGAAATTCACCCCTCCACTTT. It encodes CASSLLAPGGNSPLHF.

The chain employs TRBV7-8 and TRBJ1-2; D uncertain. The germline V gene encodes CDR1 SGHVS and CDR2 FQNEAQ. This CDR3 comprises 15 residues. V was shortened by 3 bases and J by 4 bases, with 15 bases between the two germline ends. CDR3 coding DNA: TGTGCCAGCAGCTTGGAATGGAAAAAAACCTATGGCTACACCTTC. Translation gives CASSLEWKKTYGYTF.

This clonotype was seen a handful of times. The chain uses TRBV6-4 and TRBJ2-5, with 13 positions matching TRBD2. This CDR3 has 17 residues. Germline CDR1 reads MRHNA; CDR2 reads SNTAGT. The J segment lost 2 bases and the V segment lost 6 bases, leaving 9 bases of the junction unmatched. The CDR3 protein is CASSDPGTSGVQETQYF. CDR3 bases: TGTGCCAGCAGCGACCCCGGGACTAGCGGGGTGCAAGAGACCCAGTACTTC.

This clonotype was recorded at least ten times. V usage is TRBV4-3 and J usage is TRBJ1-6; 7 bases agree with TRBD1. V lost 0 bases and J lost 7; bases outside the gene matches: 12. Germline-derived CDR1 and CDR2 are LGHNA and YSLEER. The CDR3 extends over 18 amino acids. CDR3 region: CASSQDLGNRGLNSPLHF. For the CDR3, the DNA is TGCGCCAGCAGCCAAGATTTGGGGAACAGGGGTTTGAATTCACCCCTCCACTTT.

This clonotype was seen repeatedly, ten times or more. V usage is TRBV11-1 and J usage is TRBJ2-5; maybe TRBD2 (6 bases). CDR1 is SGHAT and CDR2 is FQDESV in the germline V gene (reference sequence). This CDR3 has 14 amino acids. Trimming pared 6 bases from V and 2 bases from J, leaving 13 bases between. This chain's CDR3 is CASSYSGGQETQYF. The CDR3 nucleotides are TGTGCCAGCAGTTACTCCGGGGGTCAAGAGACCCAGTACTTC.

V is TRBV29-1 and J is TRBJ2-7; D is unclear. The CDR3 is 12 residues long. Between the trimmed V and J ends, which lost 5 bases and 2 bases, there was a span of 10 bases. The germline CDR1 and CDR2 sequences are SQVTM and ANQGSEA. Here the CDR3 DNA reads TGCAGCGTTTCCCTAGGTCCCTACGAGCAGTACTTC. Encoded protein: CSVSLGPYEQYF.

The V and J genes are TRBV6-2 or TRBV6-3 and TRBJ1-1; a possible D gene is TRBD1 (6 bases). The germline CDR1 and CDR2 sequences are MNHEY and SVGEGT. V lost 3 bases and J lost 5, with 16 bases in between. The CDR3 is 15 residues long. Written as DNA, the CDR3 is TGTGCCAGCAGTTATGTGGGGGGCCGCGGGACTGAAGCTTTCTTT. This codes for CASSYVGGRGTEAFF.

This clonotype was observed a few times. This chain uses TRBV20-1 with TRBJ1-1, with a possible D match to TRBD1 (5 bases). The CDR3 loop spans 13 amino acids. Germline V gene sequence: CDR1 DFQATT, CDR2 SNEGSKA (reference sequence). Between the trimmed V and J ends, which lost 6 bases and 0 bases, there was a span of 11 bases. CDR3: CSAQGHLNTEAFF. As DNA, the CDR3 is TGCAGTGCCCAAGGACATTTGAACACTGAAGCTTTCTTT.

The chain has TRBV28 and TRBJ2-7; D tentatively reads TRBD1 or TRBD2 (5 bases each). Germline CDR1 MDHEN, CDR2 SYDVKM. Trimming left V 2 bases short and J 2 bases short, with 10 bases between. The CDR3 is 14 residues long. The DNA for the CDR3 is TGTGCCAGCAGTTTAACGGGGCCCCCCTACGAGCAGTACGTC. Its translation is CASSLTGPPYEQYV.

This clonotype has a count of ten or more. This rearrangement joins TRBV7-2 to TRBJ2-5; D perhaps matches TRBD2 (5 bases). Germline V gives CDR1 SGHTA, CDR2 FQGNSA. The CDR3 loop spans 14 amino acids. V lost 5 bases, J lost 1 base, and 11 bases lay in between. This CDR3 is CASSPRLSQETQYF. CDR3 nucleotide sequence: TGTGCCAGCAGCCCACGACTATCCCAAGAGACCCAGTACTTC.

This chain joins TRBV4-3 and TRBJ2-7, with unresolved D. The CDR3 is 15 residues long. Germline values: CDR1 LGHNA, CDR2 YSLEER. V was clipped by 3 bases and J by 2 bases, with 14 bases between them. The CDR3 nucleotides read TGCGCCAGCAGCCACCTGGGTAGGAACCCCTACGAGCAGTACGTC. It codes for CASSHLGRNPYEQYV.

The V and J genes are TRBV7-9 and TRBJ2-5; D gene uncertain. Germline V gene lookup returns CDR1 SEHNR and CDR2 FQNEAQ (reference sequence). The CDR3 spans 13 residues. V was clipped by 1 base and J by 5 bases, with 8 bases between them. The DNA of the CDR3 is TGTGCCAGCAGCTTAGGAGGATGGGAGACCCAGTACTTC. It encodes CASSLGGWETQYF. Filled out from reference TRBV7-9 and TRBJ2-5, the complete variable domain reads DTGVSQNPRHKITKRGQNVTFRCDPISEHNRLYWYRQTLGQGPEFLTYFQNEAQLEKSRLLSDRFSAERPKGSFSTLEIQRTEQGDSAMYLCASSLGGWETQYFGPGTRLLVL.

The table lists this clonotype with a few counts. This chain uses TRBV5-1 with TRBJ1-4; D not certain. The V end was cut by 0 bases, the J end by 3 bases, with 9 bases between. The CDR3 runs 15 residues. Germline V gene data show CDR1 as SGHRS and CDR2 as YFSETQ. The CDR3 sequence: CASSLGAESNEKLFF. The CDR3 nucleotides read TGCGCCAGCAGCTTGGGGGCAGAGTCTAATGAAAAACTGTTTTTT.

This clonotype was recorded a few times. V gene TRBV20-1 combines with J gene TRBJ2-1, with 7 bases identical to TRBD1. CDR1 is DFQATT, CDR2 SNEGSKA, per germline (reference sequence). V lost 6 bases to trimming and J lost 6 bases; unmatched junction nucleotides: 11. This CDR3 spans 14 amino acids. The CDR3 DNA reads TGCAGTGCGCTGTGGGTCAACAGGGGCAATGAGCAGTTCTTC. This translates into CSALWVNRGNEQFF.

This clonotype showed up many times. The chain links TRBV7-2 to TRBJ2-2; D call uncertain. The CDR3 has 13 amino acids. The V gene's germline CDR1 is SGHTA and CDR2 FQGNSA. Trimming stripped 1 base from V and 5 bases from J, with 5 bases between. The CDR3 loop is CASSLEITGELFF. The CDR3 bases are TGTGCCAGCAGCTTAGAGATTACCGGGGAGCTGTTTTTT.

The rearrangement uses TRBV7-9 and TRBJ1-1, with D unresolved. V was cut by 5 bases and J by 0 bases, with 10 bases left in between. The CDR3 totals 14 residues. Per germline, CDR1 SEHNR and CDR2 FQNEAQ (reference sequence). As DNA, the CDR3 is TGTGCCAGCAGCGGATGGGCTCTGAACACTGAAGCTTTCTTT. Its translation is CASSGWALNTEAFF.

This chain uses TRBV4-3 with TRBJ1-2, with D possibly matching TRBD1 (6 bases). The CDR3 contains 15 residues. CDR1 and CDR2 from the germline V gene are LGHNA and YSLEER. With 0 bases removed from V and 4 bases from J, the gap between germline ends came to 12 bases. The CDR3 loop reads CASSQDREGGYGYTF. CDR3 bases: TGCGCCAGCAGCCAAGATAGGGAAGGGGGCTATGGCTACACCTTC.

With regard to this clonotype: The junction departs from the called germline gene at one end, perhaps through a read error. The chain joins TRBV7-1 to TRBJ1-2; D perhaps matches TRBD1 (5 bases). TRBV7-1 is reported as an ORF; its role is uncertain. The CDR3 has 13 residues. CDR3 in DNA: TGTTCCAGCAGCTCGACAGCCGGAGGATGCTACACCTTC. Amino acid sequence: CSSSSTAGGCYTF.

This clonotype was observed a few times. The rearrangement uses TRBV20-1 and TRBJ2-7, with TRBD1 as a possible D gene (5 bases). The CDR3 spans 14 residues. Looked up from germline, CDR1 is DFQATT and CDR2 is SNEGSKA (reference sequence). V was clipped by 0 bases and J by 3 bases, with 12 bases between them. This CDR3 is CSARDRLTVYEQYV. The CDR3 region has the DNA TGCAGTGCTAGAGATCGGCTGACAGTCTACGAGCAGTACGTC.